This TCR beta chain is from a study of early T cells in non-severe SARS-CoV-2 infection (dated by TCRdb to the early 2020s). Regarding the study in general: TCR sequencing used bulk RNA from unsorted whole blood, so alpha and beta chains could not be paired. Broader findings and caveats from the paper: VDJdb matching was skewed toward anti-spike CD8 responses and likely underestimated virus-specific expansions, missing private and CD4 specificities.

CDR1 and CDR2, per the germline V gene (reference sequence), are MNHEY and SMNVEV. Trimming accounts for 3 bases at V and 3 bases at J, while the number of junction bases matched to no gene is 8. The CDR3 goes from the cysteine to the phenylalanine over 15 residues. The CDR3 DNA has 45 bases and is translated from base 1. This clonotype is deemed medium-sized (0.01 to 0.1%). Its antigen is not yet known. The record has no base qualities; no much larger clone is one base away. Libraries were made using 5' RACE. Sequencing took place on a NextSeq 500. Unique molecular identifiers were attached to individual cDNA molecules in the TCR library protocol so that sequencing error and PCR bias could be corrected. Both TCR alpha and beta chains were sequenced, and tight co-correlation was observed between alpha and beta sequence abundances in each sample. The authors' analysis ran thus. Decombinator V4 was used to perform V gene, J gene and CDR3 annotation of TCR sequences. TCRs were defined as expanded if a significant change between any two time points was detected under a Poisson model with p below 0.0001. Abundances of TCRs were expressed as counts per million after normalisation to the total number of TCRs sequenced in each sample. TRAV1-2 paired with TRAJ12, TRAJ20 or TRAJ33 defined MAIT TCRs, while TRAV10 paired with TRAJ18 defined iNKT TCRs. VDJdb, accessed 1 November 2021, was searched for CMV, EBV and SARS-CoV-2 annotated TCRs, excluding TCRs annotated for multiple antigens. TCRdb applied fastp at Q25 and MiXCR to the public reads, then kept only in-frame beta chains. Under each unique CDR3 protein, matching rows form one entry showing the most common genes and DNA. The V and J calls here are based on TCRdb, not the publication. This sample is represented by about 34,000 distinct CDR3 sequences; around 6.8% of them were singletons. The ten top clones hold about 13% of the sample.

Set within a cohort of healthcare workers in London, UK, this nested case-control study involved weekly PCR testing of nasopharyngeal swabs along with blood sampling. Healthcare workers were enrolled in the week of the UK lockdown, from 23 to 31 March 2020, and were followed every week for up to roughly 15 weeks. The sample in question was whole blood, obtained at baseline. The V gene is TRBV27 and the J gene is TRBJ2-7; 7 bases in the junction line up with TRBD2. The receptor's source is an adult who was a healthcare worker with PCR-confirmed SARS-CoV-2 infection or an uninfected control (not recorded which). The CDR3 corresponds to CASSFLAEGIYEQYF. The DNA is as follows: TGTGCCAGCAGTTTCCTAGCGGAGGGGATCTACGAGCAGTACTTC.